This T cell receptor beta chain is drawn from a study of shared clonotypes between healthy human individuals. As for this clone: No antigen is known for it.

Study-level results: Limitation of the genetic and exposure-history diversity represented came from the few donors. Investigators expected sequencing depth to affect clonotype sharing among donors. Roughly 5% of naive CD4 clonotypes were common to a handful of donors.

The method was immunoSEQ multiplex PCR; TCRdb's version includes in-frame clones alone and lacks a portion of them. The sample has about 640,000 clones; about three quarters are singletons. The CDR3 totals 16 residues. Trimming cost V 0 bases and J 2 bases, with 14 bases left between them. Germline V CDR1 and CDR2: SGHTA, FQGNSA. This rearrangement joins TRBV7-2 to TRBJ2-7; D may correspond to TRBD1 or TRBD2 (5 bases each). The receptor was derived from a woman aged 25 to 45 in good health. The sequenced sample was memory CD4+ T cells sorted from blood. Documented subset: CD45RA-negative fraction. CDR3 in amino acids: CASSLAGTQRTYEQYF. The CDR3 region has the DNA TGTGCCAGCAGCTTAGCCGGGACGCAGAGAACCTACGAGCAGTACTTC. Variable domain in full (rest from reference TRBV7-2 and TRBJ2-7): GAGVSQSPSNKVTEKGKDVELRCDPISGHTALYWYRQSLGQGLEFLIYFQGNSAPDKSGLPSDRFSAERTGGSVSTLTIQRTQQEDSAVYLCASSLAGTQRTYEQYFGPGTRLTVT.